A single sample is the source of the 18 T cell receptor beta chains below, sequenced in a study. TCRdb independently ran MiXCR on the RT-PCR reads; one entry per CDR3 protein. The data contain 650,000 to 800,000 distinct CDR3 sequences, 14% of them singletons. Sequenced material: memory CD4+ T cells from blood. Receptor source: a female donor in good health, serving as a healthy control.

This clonotype was seen at least ten times. The chain employs TRBV11-1 and TRBJ2-1; TRBD2 aligns across 10 bases. This CDR3 has 15 amino acids. The trim removed 5 bases at V and 3 bases at J, leaving 4 bases unmatched. From germline, CDR1 is SGHAT and CDR2 FQDESV (reference sequence). DNA for the CDR3: TGTGCCAGCAGCCCAAGGACTAGCGGCTACAATGAGCAGTTCTTC. Translating it yields CASSPRTSGYNEQFF.

This clonotype was seen more than once but under ten times. V gene TRBV6-2 or TRBV6-3 combines with J gene TRBJ2-2; 12 bases line up with TRBD2. V shed 4 bases, J shed 11 bases, and the junction held 5 bases outside the gene matches. The CDR3 runs to 14 residues. Germline-derived CDR1 and CDR2 are MNHEY and SVGEGT. CDR3 residues: CASSWWTSGAELFF. The CDR3 DNA reads TGTGCCAGCAGTTGGTGGACTAGCGGGGCAGAGCTGTTTTTT.

The chain combines TRBV4-3 with TRBJ2-7, with D hard to call. The CDR3 length is 15 residues. Germline values: CDR1 LGHNA, CDR2 YSLEER. With 4 bases removed from V and 2 bases from J, the gap between germline ends came to 15 bases. CDR3 region: CASSPKVHNTYEQYF. The DNA for the CDR3 is TGCGCCAGCAGCCCCAAAGTCCATAACACCTACGAGCAGTACTTC.

This clonotype was detected ten times or more. The V and J genes are TRBV4-1 and TRBJ2-1, with D possibly TRBD2 on 6 matching bases. This CDR3 region has 16 residues. Germline CDR1 is MGHRA and CDR2 is YSYEKL. With 7 bases removed from V and 0 bases from J, the gap between germline ends came to 16 bases. This chain's CDR3 is CASKSLGRDSYNEQFF. The CDR3, as DNA: TGCGCCAGCAAATCGCTGGGGCGGGACTCCTACAATGAGCAGTTCTTC.

In this sample, this clonotype turned up many times. This chain connects TRBV12-3 or TRBV12-4 to TRBJ1-1; TRBD1 is a possible D gene (6 bases). Trimming cost V 3 bases and J 7 bases, with 24 bases left between them. The CDR3 consists of 17 residues. CDR3 protein: CASSFSGVGGLGGEAFF. Here the CDR3 DNA reads TGTGCCAGCAGTTTTTCCGGGGTAGGGGGTTTAGGAGGTGAAGCTTTCTTT.

This clonotype was recorded many times. The chain is built from TRBV20-1 and TRBJ1-2; TRBD1 matches 9 bases. The CDR3 spans 14 residues. J gave up 6 bases and V 0 bases, and 5 bases lay outside the gene matches. The germline CDR1 and CDR2 sequences are DFQATT and SNEGSKA (reference sequence). The CDR3 here is CSAREDRTGDGYTF. The CDR3 DNA follows: TGCAGTGCTAGAGAGGACAGGACAGGGGATGGCTACACCTTC.

The chain links TRBV3-1 to TRBJ2-2; the D gene is possibly TRBD1 (6 bases). The germline V gene has CDR1 LGHDT and CDR2 YNNKEL (reference sequence). Trimming stripped 4 bases from V and 1 base from J, with 10 bases between. This CDR3 is 15 amino acids long. The CDR3 region is CASSPMTGNTGELFF. The DNA of the CDR3 is TGTGCCAGCAGCCCTATGACAGGGAACACCGGGGAGCTGTTTTTT.

This clonotype was counted only a few times. CDR3 amino acids: CASSDPGQGLSEQYF. The CDR3 region has the DNA TGTGCCAGTAGCGATCCGGGACAGGGGCTGAGCGAGCAGTACTTC. The chain has TRBV19 and TRBJ2-7, with 10 positions matching TRBD1. Germline CDR1 is LNHDA and CDR2 is SQIVND (reference sequence). CDR3 size: 15 residues. Trimming removed 6 bases from V and 6 bases from J; junction bases left unmatched: 11.

This clonotype was detected many times. The chain joins TRBV12-3 or TRBV12-4 to TRBJ1-1; D call uncertain. V was cut by 6 bases and J by 12 bases, with 20 bases left in between. There are 13 residues in the CDR3. The CDR3 bases are TGTGCCAGCAGCCCCCCGGGAGGGAGGGAAACTTTCTTT. It translates to CASSPPGGRETFF.

The chain links TRBV5-5 to TRBJ2-7; D not resolved. The CDR3 contains 12 residues. Trimming pared 6 bases from V and 7 bases from J, leaving 14 bases between. From germline, CDR1 is SGHKS and CDR2 YYEKEE (reference sequence). DNA for the CDR3: TGTGCCAGCATTAGGGATGTGGGGGAGCAGTACTTC. Translation gives CASIRDVGEQYF.

This clonotype occurred many times. The genes are TRBV20-1 and TRBJ2-3, with D possibly TRBD1 on 6 matching bases. Trimming took off 6 bases at V and 2 bases at J, with 24 bases between the two ends. Germline V gene data show CDR1 as DFQATT and CDR2 as SNEGSKA (reference sequence). The CDR3 covers 17 residues. In DNA form, the CDR3 reads TGCAGTGCCACCGGGGCTAGTGAACAGGGAAACACAGATACGCAGTATTTT. Translation gives CSATGASEQGNTDTQYF.

The chain uses TRBV27 and TRBJ2-7; D is perhaps TRBD2 (5 bases). The germline V gene has CDR1 MNHEY and CDR2 SMNVEV (reference sequence). CDR3 length equals 15 residues. V lost 2 bases and J 5 bases, leaving 16 bases between the germline ends. This chain's CDR3 is CASSLRSGNENEQYF. The CDR3 bases are TGTGCCAGCAGTTTACGTTCGGGGAATGAGAACGAGCAGTACTTC.

This clonotype was observed a few times. V and J are TRBV5-1 and TRBJ1-1, with D tentatively TRBD1 (5 bases). Germline V gene data show CDR1 as SGHRS and CDR2 as YFSETQ. CDR3 length: 12 amino acids. Trimming pared 7 bases from V and 7 bases from J, leaving 14 bases between. In nucleotides, the CDR3 is TGCGCCAGCTCCCCTATGGGGGATGAAGCTTTCTTT. It specifies CASSPMGDEAFF.

The genes are TRBV19 and TRBJ2-1; D gene ambiguous. V lost 7 bases and J lost 0, with 13 bases in between. The CDR3 consists of 15 residues. Germline V gene lookup returns CDR1 LNHDA and CDR2 SQIVND (reference sequence). The CDR3 reads CASTDYPSSYNEQFF. In DNA form, the CDR3 reads TGTGCCAGTACCGATTACCCGAGCTCCTACAATGAGCAGTTCTTC.

There are many counts of this clonotype. V usage is TRBV20-1 and J usage is TRBJ2-7, with D perhaps assigned TRBD1 or TRBD2 (5 bases each). The V gene's germline CDR1 is DFQATT and CDR2 SNEGSKA (reference sequence). Trimming cost V 3 bases and J 2 bases, with 11 bases left between them. CDR3 length: 13 residues. The CDR3: CSARGPRTYEQYF. As DNA, the CDR3 is TGCAGTGCTAGGGGACCCAGAACCTACGAGCAGTACTTC.

The chain couples TRBV4-3 to TRBJ2-2; D gene unclear. The V gene's germline CDR1 is LGHNA and CDR2 YSLEER. The CDR3 consists of 15 residues. The V and J ends lost 1 base and 4 bases respectively, with 10 bases between them. The CDR3 is CASSQVIRSTGELFF. In DNA, the CDR3 is TGCGCCAGCAGCCAAGTTATTAGGAGCACCGGGGAGCTGTTTTTT.

This clonotype came up many times. The chain couples TRBV4-3 to TRBJ2-7; TRBD1 matches at 7 bases. The CDR3 totals 14 residues. Germline CDR1 and CDR2: LGHNA and YSLEER. V gave up 5 bases and J gave up 1 base; unmatched junction bases: 5. The CDR3 loop is CASSRGTESYEQYF. The DNA for the CDR3 is TGCGCCAGCAGCAGAGGGACAGAATCCTACGAGCAGTACTTC.

At least ten counts were recorded for this clonotype. This rearrangement joins TRBV10-2 to TRBJ2-1; tentative D call: TRBD1 (6 bases). The CDR3 runs to 12 residues. CDR1 WSHSY and CDR2 SAAADI come from the germline V gene. V gave up 8 bases and J gave up 4 bases, with 9 bases separating them. The CDR3 coding sequence is TGCGCCAGCTGGGGACAATACAATGAGCAGTTCTTC. Translation: CASWGQYNEQFF.